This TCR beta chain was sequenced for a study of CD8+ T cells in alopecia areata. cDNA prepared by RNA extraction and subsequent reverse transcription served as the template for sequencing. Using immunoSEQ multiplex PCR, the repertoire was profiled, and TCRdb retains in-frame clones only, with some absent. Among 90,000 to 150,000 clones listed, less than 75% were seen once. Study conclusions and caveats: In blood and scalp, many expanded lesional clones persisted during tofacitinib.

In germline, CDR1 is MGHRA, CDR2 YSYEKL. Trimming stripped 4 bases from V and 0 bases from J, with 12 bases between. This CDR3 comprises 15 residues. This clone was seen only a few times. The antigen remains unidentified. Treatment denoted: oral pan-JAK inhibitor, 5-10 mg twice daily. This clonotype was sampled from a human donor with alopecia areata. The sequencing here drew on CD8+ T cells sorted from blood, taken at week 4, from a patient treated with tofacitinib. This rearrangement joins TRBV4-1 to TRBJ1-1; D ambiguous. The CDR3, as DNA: TGCGCCAGCAGCCTACAAACGGAGGTGAACACTGAAGCTTTCTTT. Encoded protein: CASSLQTEVNTEAFF.